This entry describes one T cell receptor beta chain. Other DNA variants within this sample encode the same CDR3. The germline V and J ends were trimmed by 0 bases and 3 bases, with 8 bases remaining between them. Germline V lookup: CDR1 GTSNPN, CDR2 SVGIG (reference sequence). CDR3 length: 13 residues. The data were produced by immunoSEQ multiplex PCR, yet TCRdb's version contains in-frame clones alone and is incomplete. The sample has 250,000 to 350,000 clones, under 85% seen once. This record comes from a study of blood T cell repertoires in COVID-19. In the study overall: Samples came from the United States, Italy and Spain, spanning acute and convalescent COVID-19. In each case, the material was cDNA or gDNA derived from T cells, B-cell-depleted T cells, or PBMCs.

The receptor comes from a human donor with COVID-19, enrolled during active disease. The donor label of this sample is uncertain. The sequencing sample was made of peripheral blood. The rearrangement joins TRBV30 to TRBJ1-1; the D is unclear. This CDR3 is CAWSVLRDTEAFF. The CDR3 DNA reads TGTGCCTGGAGTGTACTGCGGGACACTGAAGCTTTCTTT.